The 12 T cell receptor beta chains in this list originate from one sample, sequenced in a study of T cell changes during pregnancy in multiple sclerosis (dated by TCRdb to the late 2010s). Libraries were made using the immunoSEQ multiplex PCR assay. TCRdb carries this immuneACCESS record with in-frame sequences only. Its versions omit some clonotypes, under half of them owing to an unresolved V gene in the studies checked, with the rest unexplained. This sample comprises fewer than 150,000 clones, 90% to 98% of them detected only once. 0.44% of the sample goes to the ten largest clones. Sequenced here: peripheral blood, sampled after pregnancy. The receptors were sampled from a female donor with multiple sclerosis, enrolled in a pregnancy study.

The chain is built from TRBV19 and TRBJ2-1; TRBD2 agrees at 7 bases. CDR3 length: 13 residues. V was pared by 9 bases and J by 8 bases, with 10 bases of the junction left unmatched. Germline CDR1 and CDR2: LNHDA and SQIVND (reference sequence). The CDR3, as DNA: TGTGCCAGCATCGGACTAGATAACGATGAGCAGTTCTTC. Protein: CASIGLDNDEQFF.

The chain combines TRBV7-9 with TRBJ1-2; unclear D gene. The CDR3 is made up of 13 amino acids. Germline-derived CDR1 and CDR2 are SEHNR and FQNEAQ (reference sequence). Trimming pared 5 bases from V and 4 bases from J, leaving 11 bases between. CDR3 protein: CASSHNSRYGYTF. CDR3 bases: TGTGCCAGCAGCCACAACAGCCGCTATGGCTACACCTTC. The whole variable domain, remainder taken from reference TRBV7-9 and TRBJ1-2, is DTGVSQNPRHKITKRGQNVTFRCDPISEHNRLYWYRQTLGQGPEFLTYFQNEAQLEKSRLLSDRFSAERPKGSFSTLEIQRTEQGDSAMYLCASSHNSRYGYTFGSGTRLTVV.

This clone was recorded once. This CDR3 is CASSQEGGSGGYTF. The CDR3 DNA follows: TGCGCCAGCAGCCAAGAGGGAGGGAGTGGTGGCTACACCTTC. The chain has TRBV4-3 and TRBJ1-2; D is unclear. This CDR3 region has 14 residues. Trimming removed 0 bases from V and 7 bases from J, with 12 bases in between. Germline V gene lookup returns CDR1 LGHNA and CDR2 YSLEER.

The genes are TRBV6-1 and TRBJ2-1; TRBD1 aligns across 9 bases. Germline V CDR1 and CDR2: MNHNS, SASEGT. With 4 bases clipped from V and 7 bases from J, the junction kept 8 bases outside the gene matches. This CDR3 is built from 15 residues. CDR3 residues: CASSVGPGQGNEQFF. As DNA, the CDR3 is TGTGCCAGCAGTGTAGGACCGGGACAGGGTAATGAGCAGTTCTTC.

This clone was seen once. This chain uses TRBV28 with TRBJ2-2, with 10 bases fitting TRBD2. This CDR3 contains 15 residues. V lost 4 bases to trimming and J lost 6 bases; unmatched junction nucleotides: 5. Germline V lookup: CDR1 MDHEN, CDR2 SYDVKM. The CDR3: CASSSSGSVSGELFF. In DNA form, the CDR3 reads TGTGCCAGCAGTTCTAGCGGGAGTGTTTCCGGGGAGCTGTTTTTT.

The chain links TRBV7-9 to TRBJ2-7; 7 nucleotides line up with TRBD1. The CDR3 is made up of 16 amino acids. V shed 6 bases and J 2 bases; nucleotides not matched to a gene: 13. CDR1 and CDR2 (germline): SEHNR, FQNEAQ (reference sequence). CDR3 DNA sequence: TGTGCCAGCAGTCTACCCACAGGGGCGAAACCCTACGAGCAGTACTTC. Its protein is CASSLPTGAKPYEQYF.

This clone was detected once. The chain carries TRBV19 and TRBJ2-1; D is perhaps TRBD1 (5 bases). V was pared by 6 bases and J by 8 bases, with 14 bases between. CDR1 is LNHDA and CDR2 is SQIVND in the germline V gene (reference sequence). The CDR3 covers 13 residues. CDR3 DNA: TGTGCCAGTAGGTGGCAGGGAAAAGATGAGCAGTTCTTC. Its protein is CASRWQGKDEQFF.

This clone was found once. The chain recombines TRBV11-2 with TRBJ2-1; 7 bases match TRBD2. Germline assignment: CDR1 SGHAT and CDR2 FQNNGV. J was trimmed by 6 bases and V by 5 bases; bases with no gene match: 13. The CDR3 runs 16 residues. DNA of the CDR3: TGTGCCAGCAGCCGAGGACCGGGACTAAATTTCAATGAGCAGTTCTTC. Translation: CASSRGPGLNFNEQFF.

This sequence joins TRBV20-1 and TRBJ1-2; unclear D gene. The length of the CDR3 is 11 residues. Germline-derived CDR1 and CDR2 are DFQATT and SNEGSKA (reference sequence). Trimming cost V 1 base and J 12 bases, with 12 bases left between them. CDR3 bases: TGCAGTGCTAGAGCGGAGGGAAGCGACACCTTC. Translated, it gives CSARAEGSDTF.

On this clone itself: In the same sample, other DNA sequences code for this CDR3. The V and J genes are TRBV28 and TRBJ1-5; D gene uncertain. Germline V gene lookup returns CDR1 MDHEN and CDR2 SYDVKM. This CDR3 has 14 residues. Trimming stripped 3 bases from V and 2 bases from J, with 8 bases between. CDR3 residues: CASSFFGGNQPQHF. The DNA of the CDR3 is TGTGCCAGCAGTTTCTTCGGGGGCAATCAGCCCCAGCATTTT.

This rearrangement joins TRBV2 to TRBJ2-3; D may be TRBD2 (5 bases). V was shortened by 2 bases and J by 2 bases, with 11 bases between the two germline ends. Germline CDR1 and CDR2: SNHLY and FYNNEI. CDR3 length equals 15 residues. CDR3 region: CASSENRELTDTQYF. The CDR3, as DNA: TGTGCCAGCAGTGAAAATAGGGAGCTCACAGATACGCAGTATTTT.

This rearrangement joins TRBV5-1 to TRBJ2-7, with D possibly being TRBD1 (5 bases). Germline V gene data show CDR1 as SGHRS and CDR2 as YFSETQ. V lost 4 bases, J lost 4 bases, and 15 bases lay in between. The CDR3 runs to 14 residues. The CDR3 bases are TGCGCCAGCAGCACCAGGGCCGGCCCATACGAGCAGTACTTC. Translation: CASSTRAGPYEQYF.